The entry below gives a single TCR beta chain sequence along with its context. The source of the sample is a study of tumor-infiltrating lymphocytes in localized non-small cell lung cancer. This CDR3 has 13 residues. The V end lost 5 bases, the J end lost 3 bases, and 11 bases lay between the germline ends. The germline V gene has CDR1 SGHNT and CDR2 YYREEE (reference sequence). Sequenced by immunoSEQ multiplex PCR; TCRdb stores in-frame clones only, minus some. This sample carries about 14,000 clones, about 70% of them seen once, and the ten largest clones take around 4.1%. The clonotype was recovered from a human donor with non-small cell lung cancer. Sequences were obtained from lung tumor tissue. V is TRBV5-4 and J is TRBJ2-5, with unresolved D. DNA of the CDR3: TGTGCCAGCAGGTCAAATGGGGAAGAGACCCAGTACTTC. It encodes CASRSNGEETQYF.